This record concerns one TCR beta chain sequence. This entry belongs to a study of blood T cell repertoires in COVID-19. Overall study context: From the United States, Italy and Spain came samples of acute and convalescent COVID-19. PBMCs, B-cell-depleted T cells, or T cells provided the cDNA or gDNA that made up the material.

Here immunoSEQ multiplex PCR was the method, and the copy in TCRdb shows in-frame clones only, minus some. This sample yields 100,000 or so clones, of which approximately 69% are seen a single time; about 5.9% belongs to the top ten. Trimming left V 8 bases short and J 0 bases short, with 7 bases between. This CDR3 is built from 13 residues. Germline V gives CDR1 KGHDR, CDR2 SFDVKD. Input material: peripheral blood. This receptor was taken from a man older than 75 with acute or convalescent COVID-19. The chain combines TRBV24-1 with TRBJ2-4; no clear D gene. CDR3 coding DNA: TGTGCCACCAATCTTCTAGCCAAAAACATTCAGTACTTC. Translating gives CATNLLAKNIQYF.